This is a list of T cell receptor beta chains from one sample in a study of blood T cell repertoires in COVID-19. Data came from immunoSEQ multiplex PCR; TCRdb stores just in-frame clones and leaves some out. The sample records some 170,000 clones, roughly 84% being singletons. Sequenced material: PBMCs or T cells enriched from blood (not recorded which). The receptors shown here come from a human donor with acute COVID-19. The donor label of this sample is uncertain. The CDR3 runs from the conserved cysteine through the conserved F or W. The order of the fields is V gene, D gene, J gene, clone size, CDR3 protein, CDR3 DNA. D genes are given only for firm matches. Rows may omit the clone size; those that give it use once, few, many or a size class.

>TRBV7-2|-|TRBJ1-6|-
CASSSPLTSVDSPLHF
TGTGCCAGCAGCTCGCCGTTGACTTCGGTTGATTCACCCCTCCACTTT
>TRBV29-1|-|TRBJ1-3|few
CSVGEGGSGNTIYF
TGCAGCGTTGGGGAGGGAGGCTCTGGAAACACCATATATTTT
>TRBV2|TRBD1|TRBJ1-2|-
CASSEGTGFYGYTF
TGTGCCAGCAGTGAAGGGACAGGTTTCTATGGCTACACCTTC
>TRBV3-1/TRBV3-2|-|TRBJ2-7|-
CASSRNSGLYEQYF
TGTGCCAGCAGCCGGAATAGCGGACTCTACGAGCAGTACTTC
>TRBV5-6|-|TRBJ1-2|-
CASSGGSGQKYGYTF
TGTGCCAGCAGCGGAGGATCTGGACAGAAGTATGGCTACACCTTC
>TRBV6-2/TRBV6-3|TRBD1|TRBJ1-5|-
CASSHSFYGTGDQPQHF
TGTGCCAGCAGTCACTCCTTTTACGGGACAGGGGATCAGCCCCAGCATTTT
>TRBV6-5|-|TRBJ1-5|-
CATGQLNSNQPQHF
TGTGCCACTGGACAGCTAAATAGCAATCAGCCCCAGCATTTT
>TRBV12-3/TRBV12-4|-|TRBJ2-3|-
CASSSGGPDTQYF
TGTGCCAGCAGTTCCGGGGGGCCAGATACGCAGTATTTT
>TRBV27|-|TRBJ1-5|once
CASSLNRGNQPQHF
TGTGCCAGCAGTTTAAACAGGGGCAATCAGCCCCAGCATTTT
>TRBV30|TRBD1|TRBJ1-5|once
CAWSPWDRGNQPQHF
TGTGCCTGGAGTCCCTGGGACAGGGGCAATCAGCCCCAGCATTTT
>TRBV7-9|-|TRBJ1-1|few
CASSFGGATEAFF
TGTGCCAGCAGCTTCGGGGGGGCCACTGAAGCTTTCTTT
>TRBV6-1|TRBD1|TRBJ1-5|-
CASSGDRGNSNQPQHF
TGTGCCAGCAGTGGGGACAGGGGGAATAGCAATCAGCCCCAGCATTTT
>TRBV19|-|TRBJ1-5|-
CAEMFGVEKPQHF
TGTGCCGAAATGTTCGGAGTAGAAAAGCCCCAGCATTTT
>TRBV3-1/TRBV3-2|-|TRBJ1-4|-
CASSQGREEKLFF
TGTGCCAGCAGCCAAGGCAGGGAAGAAAAACTGTTTTTT
>TRBV9|TRBD1|TRBJ1-5|-
CASSVEGGINQPQHF
TGTGCCAGCAGCGTAGAAGGGGGCATCAATCAGCCCCAGCATTTT
>TRBV7-3|-|TRBJ1-1|once
CASSLGAGDGTEAFF
TGTGCCAGCAGCTTGGGTGCGGGTGATGGCACTGAAGCTTTCTTT
>TRBV30|TRBD1|TRBJ2-3|-
CAYRQGATDTQYF
TGTGCCTACAGACAGGGGGCTACAGATACGCAGTATTTT
>TRBV5-1|TRBD1|TRBJ1-1|-
CASSSGQVQEAFF
TGCGCCAGCAGCTCCGGACAGGTTCAAGAAGCTTTCTTT
>TRBV7-9|TRBD2|TRBJ2-3|-
CASSLSGGASTDTQYF
TGTGCCAGCAGCCTAAGCGGGGGGGCCAGCACAGATACGCAGTATTTT
>TRBV5-4|-|TRBJ1-1|-
CASSYRAGNTEAFF
TGTGCCAGCAGCTACAGAGCGGGGAACACTGAAGCTTTCTTT
>TRBV4-3|-|TRBJ2-7|-
CASSPLQGYEQYF
TGCGCCAGCAGCCCACTACAGGGCTACGAGCAGTACTTC
>TRBV4-1|TRBD1|TRBJ1-3|-
CASSQETGGNTIYF
TGCGCCAGCAGCCAAGAGACAGGGGGAAACACCATATATTTT
>TRBV6-6|TRBD1|TRBJ1-6|-
CASRGQGDNSPLHF
TGTGCCAGCAGGGGACAGGGAGATAATTCACCCCTCCACTTT
>TRBV19|-|TRBJ2-2|-
CASTPRGRGDTGELFF
TGTGCCAGTACCCCAAGGGGCAGGGGGGACACCGGGGAGCTGTTTTTT
>TRBV6-5|TRBD1|TRBJ1-5|-
CASRAGQAEKPQHF
TGTGCCAGCAGGGCAGGACAGGCGGAAAAGCCCCAGCATTTT